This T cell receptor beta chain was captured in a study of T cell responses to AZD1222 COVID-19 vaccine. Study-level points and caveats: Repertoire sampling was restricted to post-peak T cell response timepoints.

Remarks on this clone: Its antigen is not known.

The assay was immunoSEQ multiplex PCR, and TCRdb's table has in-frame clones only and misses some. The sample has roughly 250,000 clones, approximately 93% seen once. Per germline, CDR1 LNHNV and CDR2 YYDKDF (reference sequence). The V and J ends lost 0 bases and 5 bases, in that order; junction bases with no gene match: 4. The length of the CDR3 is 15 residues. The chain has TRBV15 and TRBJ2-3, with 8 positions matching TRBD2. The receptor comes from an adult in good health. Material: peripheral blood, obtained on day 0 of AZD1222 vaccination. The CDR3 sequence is CATSRERGALDTQYF. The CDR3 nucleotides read TGTGCCACCAGCAGAGAGCGGGGGGCCTTAGATACGCAGTATTTT. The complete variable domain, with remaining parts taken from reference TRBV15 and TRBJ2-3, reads DAMVIQNPRYQVTQFGKPVTLSCSQTLNHNVMYWYQQKSSQAPKLLFHYYDKDFNNEADTPDNFQSRRPNTSFCFLDIRSPGLGDTAMYLCATSRERGALDTQYFGPGTRLTVL.